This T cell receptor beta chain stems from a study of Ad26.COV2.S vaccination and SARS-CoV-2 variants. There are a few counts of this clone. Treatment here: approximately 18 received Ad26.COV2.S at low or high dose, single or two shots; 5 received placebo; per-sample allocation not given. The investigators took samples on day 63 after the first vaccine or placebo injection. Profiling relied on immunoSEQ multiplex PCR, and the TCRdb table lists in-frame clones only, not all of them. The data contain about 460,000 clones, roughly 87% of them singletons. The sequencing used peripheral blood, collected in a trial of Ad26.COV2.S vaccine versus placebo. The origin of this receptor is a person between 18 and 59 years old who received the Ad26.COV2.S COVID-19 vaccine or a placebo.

CDR3 DNA sequence: TGTGCCAGCAGCTTAGAGGGGGCGACCAATCAGCCCCAGCATTTT. Translated: CASSLEGATNQPQHF. The chain links TRBV7-2 to TRBJ1-5; 7 bases fit TRBD1. V shed 1 base, J shed 3 bases, and the junction held 3 bases outside the gene matches. Germline V CDR1 and CDR2: SGHTA, FQGNSA. This CDR3 contains 15 residues.